This T cell receptor beta chain was recovered during a study of technical replicates of blood from a few donors. The protocol was immunoSEQ multiplex PCR, while the TCRdb copy is restricted to in-frame clones and leaves out a portion. The sample yields 80,000 to 95,000 clones, around 96% seen once. V lost 0 bases and J lost 1, with 3 bases in between. The CDR3 totals 13 residues. The germline gives CDR1 MNHEY, CDR2 SVGAGI. The specimen sequenced was T cells isolated from PBMCs. The clonotype originates from a human donor in good health. This chain links TRBV6-5 with TRBJ1-1; D unresolved. This CDR3 reads CASSYSRNTEAFF. In DNA form, the CDR3 reads TGTGCCAGCAGTTACTCCAGGAACACTGAAGCTTTCTTT.